By sample share, the clone carrying this T cell receptor beta chain is medium-sized. Its antigen is still unknown. This sample stems from a study of cytomegalovirus exposure and HLA in healthy donors. Researchers ran the PCR with 60 Vbeta and 13 Jbeta primers. Libraries were prepared by immunoSEQ multiplex PCR; TCRdb keeps only in-frame clonotypes and omits some of them. This sample yields about 130,000 clones, of which 75% to 85% are seen a single time; over 2% belongs to the top ten. The CDR3 contains 16 residues. The ends lost 5 bases at V and 0 bases at J; junction bases unmatched: 5. The germline V gene encodes CDR1 LNHDA and CDR2 SQIVND (reference sequence). Study results and limitations: TCR beta V- and J-gene trimming, according to a later analysis, was linked to a missense DCLRE1C variant. In a later analysis, several top co-occurrence clusters appeared linked to parvovirus B19, influenza, CMV and Epstein-Barr virus.

This sequence originates from a man aged 25 to 40 in good health and CMV-seronegative. The sequenced material came from PBMCs. The rearrangement links TRBV19 to TRBJ2-1, with 9 positions matching TRBD2. CDR3 in DNA: TGTGCCAGTAGTCGCATTAGCGGGAGCTCCTACAATGAGCAGTTCTTC. Protein: CASSRISGSSYNEQFF.